These 31 T cell receptor beta chains were sequenced from one sample in a study of beta chain features in type 1 diabetes. Expressed TCRB transcripts were sequenced because the isolated RNA had all been reverse transcribed beforehand. Measured with immunoSEQ multiplex PCR; TCRdb has only the in-frame clones, and not every one. The table shows about 930,000 clones, with roughly a sixth occurring only once. Source material: naive CD4+ T cells from blood. The receptor set was obtained from a woman aged 18-29 years in good health.

This clone was seen repeatedly, ten times or more. This chain links TRBV10-3 with TRBJ2-1; D unresolved. Per germline, CDR1 ENHRY and CDR2 SYGVKD. Trimming removed 5 bases from V and 9 bases from J, with 14 bases in between. The CDR3 contains 13 residues. The CDR3 coding sequence is TGTGCCATCAGTAATACGATAGGTAGTGAGCAGTTCTTC. This translates into CAISNTIGSEQFF.

The chain carries TRBV11-3 and TRBJ2-7; 8 nucleotides agree with TRBD1. Germline V gene lookup returns CDR1 SGHNT and CDR2 YENEEA. CDR3 length: 13 amino acids. The CDR3 loop reads CASGRGLAGEQYF. Written as DNA, the CDR3 is TGTGCATCAGGCAGGGGGCTAGCAGGGGAGCAGTACTTC.

This clone showed up just a few times. This chain links TRBV6-1 with TRBJ1-4; D is undetermined. This CDR3 has 14 amino acids. Per germline, CDR1 MNHNS and CDR2 SASEGT. Trimming stripped 5 bases from V and 4 bases from J, with 11 bases between. CDR3 nucleotide sequence: TGTGCCAGCAGTCTCGGGTGGTATAATGAAAAACTGTTTTTT. The encoded protein is CASSLGWYNEKLFF.

In this sample, this clone turned up a few times. The chain joins TRBV6-6 to TRBJ1-2, with 9 bases aligning to TRBD1. This CDR3 spans 12 amino acids. After removal of 8 bases from V and 7 bases from J, the junction contained 5 bases not matched to a gene. Germline lookup yields CDR1 MNHNY and CDR2 SVGAGI (reference sequence). The CDR3, as DNA: TGTGCCAGCCGGGGACAGGGCTCTGGCTACACCTTC. Protein product: CASRGQGSGYTF.

This clone has more than one count but fewer than ten. The chain employs TRBV25-1 and TRBJ1-5, with D possibly being TRBD1 (6 bases). Germline V gene sequence: CDR1 MGHDK, CDR2 SYGVNS. Trimming took off 5 bases at V and 4 bases at J, with 12 bases between the two ends. The CDR3 is 14 amino acids. The CDR3 loop reads CASSPGQTNQPQHF. CDR3 nucleotides: TGTGCCAGCAGTCCCGGACAGACGAATCAGCCCCAGCATTTT.

This clone has a handful of counts. Other DNA sequences in the same sample also yield this CDR3. This rearrangement joins TRBV5-4 to TRBJ2-5, with 8 positions matching TRBD2. The CDR3 runs to 14 residues. The germline V gene has CDR1 SGHNT and CDR2 YYREEE (reference sequence). J gave up 5 bases and V 1 base, and 4 bases lay outside the gene matches. The CDR3 coding sequence is TGTGCCAGCAGCTTGCCGGGGGGGAGGGAGACCCAGTACTTC. This gives the protein CASSLPGGRETQYF.

V usage is TRBV6-5 and J usage is TRBJ2-7, with D possibly being TRBD1 or TRBD2 (5 bases each). The CDR3 extends over 16 amino acids. Germline CDR1 is MNHEY and CDR2 is SVGAGI. V was cut by 2 bases and J by 2 bases, with 16 bases left in between. The CDR3 nucleotides read TGTGCCAGCAGTTACGGGGGTAGGAGGAACCCCTACGAGCAGTACTTC. Its translation: CASSYGGRRNPYEQYF.

V usage is TRBV2 and J usage is TRBJ2-1; 10 bases fit TRBD2. The CDR3 totals 13 residues. In germline, CDR1 is SNHLY, CDR2 FYNNEI. Trimming removed 4 bases from V and 15 bases from J; junction bases left unmatched: 9. CDR3 DNA: TGTGCCAGCAGTGCGACTAGCGGGTTCGATTTGTTCTTC. It translates to CASSATSGFDLFF.

The chain employs TRBV15 and TRBJ2-4; either TRBD1 or TRBD2 may fit D (6 bases each). Germline assignment: CDR1 LNHNV and CDR2 YYDKDF (reference sequence). The ends were cut back, 0 bases at V and 7 bases at J, with 10 bases in the middle. The CDR3 contains 14 residues. CDR3 amino acids: CATSRDQGTNIQYF. CDR3 DNA sequence: TGTGCCACCAGCAGAGATCAGGGGACTAACATTCAGTACTTC.

The rearrangement uses TRBV7-9 and TRBJ2-5; 8 bases agree with TRBD2. Germline CDR1 is SEHNR and CDR2 is FQNEAQ (reference sequence). This CDR3 spans 14 amino acids. J lost 4 bases, V lost 3 bases, and 4 bases had no gene match. The chain's CDR3 is CASSLATSGETQYF. The CDR3, as DNA: TGTGCCAGCAGCTTGGCAACTAGCGGAGAGACCCAGTACTTC.

This clone was observed a few times. V and J are TRBV6-1 and TRBJ2-7, with D maybe TRBD1 (6 bases). The CDR3 loop spans 15 amino acids. Trimming removed 7 bases at V and 1 base at J, with 17 bases between. Germline assignment: CDR1 MNHNS and CDR2 SASEGT. The CDR3 bases are TGTGCCAGCATATGGACAGCCGCTTATTCCTACGAGCAGTACTTC. Translation: CASIWTAAYSYEQYF.

In nucleotides, the CDR3 is TGTGCCAGCAGCTTAATGAGGGGGAGCTCTGGGGCCAACGTCCTGACTTTC. Protein sequence: CASSLMRGSSGANVLTF. This rearrangement joins TRBV11-2 to TRBJ2-6, with D perhaps TRBD1 (6 bases). CDR3 length: 17 amino acids. V gave up 2 bases and J gave up 0 bases, with 11 bases separating them. The germline CDR1 and CDR2 sequences are SGHAT and FQNNGV.

This clone was counted between two and nine times. This chain links TRBV9 with TRBJ2-3; no definite D call. The germline CDR1 and CDR2 sequences are SGDLS and YYNGEE. Trimming stripped 3 bases from V and 2 bases from J, with 7 bases between. The CDR3 runs 13 residues. The CDR3 protein is CASSEDPTDTQYF. CDR3 bases: TGTGCCAGCAGCGAGGACCCCACAGATACGCAGTATTTT.

The sample holds a few counts of this clone. V usage is TRBV18 and J usage is TRBJ1-5; D gene uncertain. The germline V gene has CDR1 KGHSH and CDR2 LQKENI. Trimming removed 3 bases at V and 1 base at J, with 10 bases between. The CDR3 runs 15 residues. The CDR3 DNA sequence: TGTGCCAGCTCACCTGTTAGGACGAGCAATCAGCCCCAGCATTTT. Its protein product is CASSPVRTSNQPQHF.

This clone came up a few times. The V call is TRBV28, the J call TRBJ2-3, with a possible D match to TRBD2 (6 bases). Germline loops: CDR1 MDHEN, CDR2 SYDVKM. V was trimmed by 7 bases and J by 4 bases, leaving 18 bases between them. The CDR3 spans 15 residues. CDR3 coding DNA: TGTGCCAGCACTCGGGGGACCCTGAGGCCAGATACGCAGTATTTT. Protein product: CASTRGTLRPDTQYF.

Points on this clone: This same CDR3 is encoded by further DNA sequences in the sample. The chain joins TRBV29-1 to TRBJ2-1; TRBD2 aligns across 13 bases. The CDR3 sequence is 21 residues long. V lost 6 bases, J lost 5 bases, and 25 bases stayed unmatched. CDR1 and CDR2 from the germline V gene are SQVTM and ANQGSEA. The CDR3 DNA reads TGCAGCGTGCGTTCGGCACTAGCGGGAGGGCCGAATGTCAGGGCTAACAATGAGCAGTTCTTC. As protein: CSVRSALAGGPNVRANNEQFF.

This clone has more than one count but fewer than ten. The rearrangement links TRBV5-1 to TRBJ2-5; 11 bases agree with TRBD2. J lost 2 bases, V lost 4 bases, and 4 bases had no gene match. The germline CDR1 and CDR2 sequences are SGHRS and YFSETQ. The CDR3 length is 15 residues. CDR3: CASSPGLAEQETQYF. CDR3 DNA sequence: TGCGCCAGCAGCCCGGGACTAGCGGAGCAAGAGACCCAGTACTTC.

This chain links TRBV7-2 with TRBJ2-2; D call uncertain. This CDR3 has 14 amino acids. Germline lookup yields CDR1 SGHTA and CDR2 FQGNSA. V lost 5 bases and J lost 6, with 13 bases in between. CDR3 bases: TGTGCCAGCAGCCCTCCTCCTAGGCCCGGGGAGCTGTTTTTT. Translation gives CASSPPPRPGELFF.

This sequence joins TRBV4-3 and TRBJ2-7, with a possible D match to TRBD1 (5 bases). Per germline, CDR1 LGHNA and CDR2 YSLEER. V was shortened by 1 base and J by 7 bases, with 17 bases between the two germline ends. This CDR3 has 15 residues. Here the CDR3 reads CASSQGQYGLREQYF. The CDR3 nucleotides are TGCGCCAGCAGCCAAGGACAGTATGGGTTACGGGAGCAGTACTTC.

V is TRBV10-3 and J is TRBJ1-5; D unclear. CDR1 is ENHRY and CDR2 is SYGVKD in the germline V gene. This CDR3 has 12 residues. The V gene lost 3 bases and the J gene lost 9 bases, with 9 bases spanning the gap. In DNA, the CDR3 is TGTGCCATCAGTGAATCCGTATCGCCCCAGCATTTT. Protein: CAISESVSPQHF.

This clone was counted between two and nine times. V usage is TRBV7-9 and J usage is TRBJ2-1, with D possibly matching TRBD2 (5 bases). V lost 0 bases and J 6 bases, leaving 6 bases between the germline ends. Germline V gene lookup returns CDR1 SEHNR and CDR2 FQNEAQ (reference sequence). CDR3 size: 13 residues. The CDR3 spells CASSLAAGNEQFF. The CDR3 DNA sequence: TGTGCCAGCAGCTTAGCTGCGGGCAATGAGCAGTTCTTC.

This clone was picked up a small number of times. This rearrangement joins TRBV12-5 to TRBJ1-1; the match to TRBD1 covers 7 bases. The germline CDR1 and CDR2 sequences are LGHNT and FRNRAP. After removal of 5 bases from V and 1 base from J, the junction contained 4 bases not matched to a gene. The CDR3 loop spans 14 amino acids. The CDR3 DNA follows: TGTGCTAGTGGTCGGGGGACAGAGAACACTGAAGCTTTCTTT. It codes for CASGRGTENTEAFF.

This clone showed up just a few times. V usage is TRBV7-3 and J usage is TRBJ2-7; 10 bases are a match to TRBD1. The ends lost 4 bases at V and 4 bases at J; junction bases unmatched: 4. Germline CDR1 is SGHTA and CDR2 is FQGTGA. CDR3 size: 14 residues. CDR3 in DNA: TGTGCCAGCAGCTGGGACAGGGGTCCTTACGAGCAGTACTTC. Protein product: CASSWDRGPYEQYF.

The rearrangement uses TRBV4-3 and TRBJ2-3; D is possibly TRBD2 (6 bases). Trimming pared 3 bases from V and 2 bases from J, leaving 9 bases between. Germline V lookup: CDR1 LGHNA, CDR2 YSLEER. The length of the CDR3 is 14 residues. CDR3 loop: CASSHAGNTDTQYF. CDR3 DNA sequence: TGCGCCAGCAGCCATGCGGGAAACACAGATACGCAGTATTTT.

The chain recombines TRBV7-9 with TRBJ1-5, with a tentative D call TRBD1 (6 bases). This CDR3 region has 15 residues. Deletions cut 2 bases from V and 3 bases from J, with 11 bases between. CDR1 SEHNR and CDR2 FQNEAQ come from the germline V gene (reference sequence). CDR3 residues: CASSLSDRDNQPQHF. The CDR3 DNA reads TGTGCCAGCAGCTTATCGGACAGAGACAATCAGCCCCAGCATTTT.

The rearrangement joins TRBV5-5 to TRBJ2-3; D may be TRBD2 (6 bases). CDR1 is SGHKS, CDR2 YYEKEE, per germline (reference sequence). V lost 2 bases, J lost 3 bases, and 10 bases lay in between. This CDR3 spans 14 amino acids. CDR3 nucleotides: TGTGCCAGCAGCTTTGGGACTCTAACAGATACGCAGTATTTT. This gives the protein CASSFGTLTDTQYF.

This clone was found a few times. The same CDR3 arises from other DNA sequences in this sample as well. This rearrangement joins TRBV5-1 to TRBJ2-2, with 8 bases fitting TRBD1. CDR1 and CDR2 from the germline V gene are SGHRS and YFSETQ. The CDR3 length is 18 residues. Unmatched junction bases numbered 15, after V lost 1 base and J lost 7 bases. This CDR3 reads CASSLLDPRGRIGGELFF. In DNA, the CDR3 is TGCGCCAGCAGCTTGTTGGACCCCAGGGGGCGTATTGGCGGGGAGCTGTTTTTT.

The V gene is TRBV21-1, the J gene TRBJ1-1; the D call in the table, TRBD1, was not verified against the DNA. TRBV21-1 is labeled a pseudogene. The CDR3 totals 16 residues. Written as DNA, the CDR3 is TGTGCCAGCAGCAAAGTTCTGTTTTTAATCAGGGCTGAAGCTTTCTTT. Translating gives CASSKVLFLIRAEAFF.

The table lists this clone with a few counts. This chain uses TRBV7-9 with TRBJ2-3; no reliable D call. Germline V gene data show CDR1 as SEHNR and CDR2 as FQNEAQ (reference sequence). V lost 2 bases to trimming and J lost 6 bases, with 12 bases between them. The CDR3 is 14 residues long. In DNA form, the CDR3 reads TGTGCCAGCAGCTTATGGCAGGTCCCGGATACGCAGTATTTT. This sequence encodes CASSLWQVPDTQYF. The full variable domain, completed using reference TRBV7-9 and TRBJ2-3, is DTGVSQNPRHKITKRGQNVTFRCDPISEHNRLYWYRQTLGQGPEFLTYFQNEAQLEKSRLLSDRFSAERPKGSFSTLEIQRTEQGDSAMYLCASSLWQVPDTQYFGPGTRLTVL.

The J gene is TRBJ2-2, the V gene TRBV2; D possibly corresponds to TRBD2 (5 bases). Germline CDR1 and CDR2: SNHLY and FYNNEI. This CDR3 contains 16 residues. Trimming stripped 3 bases from V and 5 bases from J, with 16 bases between. CDR3 DNA: TGTGCCAGCAGTGAGATCGGGGTGTCTCTTACCGGGGAGCTGTTTTTT. The encoded protein is CASSEIGVSLTGELFF.

V usage is TRBV7-2 and J usage is TRBJ2-3; D gene ambiguous. This CDR3 is built from 14 residues. V was clipped by 4 bases and J by 5 bases, with 13 bases between them. Germline CDR1 SGHTA, CDR2 FQGNSA. The CDR3 DNA sequence: TGTGCCAGCAGCTCTATAAACGTGGGAGATACGCAGTATTTT. It translates to CASSSINVGDTQYF. Variable domain in full (rest from reference TRBV7-2 and TRBJ2-3): GAGVSQSPSNKVTEKGKDVELRCDPISGHTALYWYRQSLGQGLEFLIYFQGNSAPDKSGLPSDRFSAERTGGSVSTLTIQRTQQEDSAVYLCASSSINVGDTQYFGPGTRLTVL.